Presented here are 30 T cell receptor beta chains from one specimen sequenced in a study of blood T cell repertoires in COVID-19. Libraries were prepared by immunoSEQ multiplex PCR; TCRdb keeps only in-frame clonotypes and omits some of them. The sample carries over 50,000 clones, about 90% recorded once. Sequencing was done on a sample of peripheral blood. These receptor sequences come from a human donor in a cohort sampled during active COVID-19.

This rearrangement joins TRBV3-1 (or the pseudogene TRBV3-2) to TRBJ2-2; TRBD1 might be the D (6 bases). CDR1 and CDR2 (germline): LGHDT, YNNKEL (reference sequence). Deletions cut 6 bases from V and 7 bases from J, with 12 bases between. The CDR3 extends over 13 amino acids. In DNA, the CDR3 is TGTGCCAGCAGGAGCGCAGGGGTCGGGGAGCTGTTTTTT. As protein: CASRSAGVGELFF.

The rearrangement joins TRBV30 to TRBJ2-2, with D perhaps TRBD2 (5 bases). Germline V gene data show CDR1 as GTSNPN and CDR2 as SVGIG (reference sequence). Trimming removed 0 bases from V and 9 bases from J, with 14 bases in between. The length of the CDR3 is 14 residues. The CDR3 region has the DNA TGTGCCTGGAGTGTAGGGTACGGAGGCCGGGAGCTGTTTTTT. This translates into CAWSVGYGGRELFF.

The V call is TRBV7-9, the J call TRBJ2-1; 9 nucleotides agree with TRBD2. Germline V gene data show CDR1 as SEHNR and CDR2 as FQNEAQ (reference sequence). CDR3 length: 15 residues. After removal of 5 bases from V and 4 bases from J, the junction contained 6 bases not matched to a gene. Here the CDR3 reads CASSAATSGYNEQFF. CDR3 in DNA: TGTGCCAGCAGCGCAGCCACTAGCGGGTACAATGAGCAGTTCTTC. The complete variable domain, with remaining parts taken from reference TRBV7-9 and TRBJ2-1, reads DTGVSQNPRHKITKRGQNVTFRCDPISEHNRLYWYRQTLGQGPEFLTYFQNEAQLEKSRLLSDRFSAERPKGSFSTLEIQRTEQGDSAMYLCASSAATSGYNEQFFGPGTRLTVL.

V is TRBV18 and J is TRBJ1-1; D unclear. Germline CDR1 and CDR2: KGHSH and LQKENI. CDR3 size: 13 residues. The V end lost 5 bases, the J end lost 0 bases, and 7 bases lay between the germline ends. The CDR3 DNA sequence: TGTGCCAGCTCATCGACACTGAACACTGAAGCTTTCTTT. Protein product: CASSSTLNTEAFF.

The rearrangement links TRBV27 to TRBJ2-1; TRBD2 is a possible D gene (6 bases). This CDR3 is 16 amino acids long. The germline gives CDR1 MNHEY, CDR2 SMNVEV (reference sequence). Trimming pared 5 bases from V and 0 bases from J, leaving 14 bases between. The DNA for the CDR3 is TGTGCCAGCAGTCCGTCTAGCGCGAGCTCCTACAATGAGCAGTTCTTC. Translation: CASSPSSASSYNEQFF.

The V call is TRBV4-3, the J call TRBJ2-7; D is possibly TRBD2 (5 bases). The CDR3 contains 17 residues. Trimming removed 0 bases at V and 3 bases at J, with 18 bases between. The V gene's germline CDR1 is LGHNA and CDR2 YSLEER. The CDR3 DNA reads as TGCGCCAGCAGCCAAGAATGGCAGAAGCAGCGGAACTACGAGCAGTACTTC. Translated, it gives CASSQEWQKQRNYEQYF.

The V call is TRBV28, the J call TRBJ1-2; maybe TRBD1 (5 bases). Germline assignment: CDR1 MDHEN and CDR2 SYDVKM. This CDR3 has 13 residues. The V end lost 7 bases, the J end lost 2 bases, and 11 bases lay between the germline ends. The CDR3 coding sequence is TGTGCCAGCATCTCGACAGACAACTATGGCTACACCTTC. Its translation: CASISTDNYGYTF.

This clone came up a few times. V gene TRBV7-9 combines with J gene TRBJ2-3; 13 nucleotides agree with TRBD2. Germline V gene data show CDR1 as SEHNR and CDR2 as FQNEAQ (reference sequence). This CDR3 region has 16 residues. Trimming removed 5 bases from V and 0 bases from J; junction bases left unmatched: 2. The CDR3 bases are TGTGCCAGCAGCGGGACTAGCGGGGCTAGCACAGATACGCAGTATTTT. It codes for CASSGTSGASTDTQYF.

In DNA, the CDR3 is TGTGCCAGCAGCCCGGGACTAGCGGGAGCTGATGAGCAGTTCTTC. It translates to CASSPGLAGADEQFF. The genes are TRBV7-9 and TRBJ2-1; TRBD2 matches 14 bases. The CDR3 consists of 15 residues. V was clipped by 5 bases and J by 8 bases; unmatched bases: 5. From germline, CDR1 is SEHNR and CDR2 FQNEAQ (reference sequence).

This rearrangement joins TRBV5-1 to TRBJ2-1, with 10 bases lining up with TRBD1. Trimming cost V 4 bases and J 2 bases; bases outside gene matches: 0. CDR1 is SGHRS and CDR2 is YFSETQ in the germline V gene. CDR3 length: 14 amino acids. The CDR3: CASSGQGAYNEQFF. CDR3 coding DNA: TGCGCCAGCAGCGGACAGGGGGCCTACAATGAGCAGTTCTTC.

This clone occurred a few times. The chain is built from TRBV5-5 and TRBJ2-7; D call uncertain. This CDR3 is built from 15 residues. Per the germline V gene, CDR1 is SGHKS and CDR2 is YYEKEE (reference sequence). Trimming removed 0 bases from V and 3 bases from J, with 13 bases in between. CDR3 sequence (DNA): TGTGCCAGCAGCTTGGCCGGGTCTAAAGGCTACGAGCAGTACTTC. This translates into CASSLAGSKGYEQYF. The complete variable domain, with remaining parts taken from reference TRBV5-5 and TRBJ2-7, reads DAGVTQSPTHLIKTRGQQVTLRCSPISGHKSVSWYQQVLGQGPQFIFQYYEKEERGRGNFPDRFSARQFPNYSSELNVNALLLGDSALYLCASSLAGSKGYEQYFGPGTRLTVT.

This chain joins TRBV6-1 and TRBJ1-6; D not resolved. The ends were cut back, 1 base at V and 4 bases at J, with 14 bases in the middle. The CDR3 is 17 amino acids. The germline CDR1 and CDR2 sequences are MNHNS and SASEGT. CDR3: CASSEERSKRYNSPLHF. Written as DNA, the CDR3 is TGTGCCAGCAGTGAAGAACGCAGCAAGCGGTATAATTCACCCCTCCACTTT.

The CDR3 protein is CASSVQGASSNQPQHF. The CDR3 DNA reads TGTGCCAGTAGTGTACAGGGGGCGTCATCAAATCAGCCCCAGCATTTT. The chain is built from TRBV19 and TRBJ1-5; 9 bases map to TRBD1. Germline values: CDR1 LNHDA, CDR2 SQIVND (reference sequence). V lost 5 bases and J lost 4; bases outside the gene matches: 9. The length of the CDR3 is 16 residues.

The rearrangement links TRBV5-6 to TRBJ1-6; possibly TRBD1 for D (5 bases). V was trimmed by 2 bases and J by 9 bases, leaving 15 bases between them. Germline values: CDR1 SGHDT, CDR2 YYEEEE. This CDR3 spans 15 amino acids. Here the CDR3 reads CASSLARRGSSPLHF. The CDR3, as DNA: TGTGCCAGCAGCTTAGCCCGGCGGGGGAGTTCACCCCTCCACTTT.

The chain has TRBV2 and TRBJ2-5, with 8 bases aligning to TRBD1. Per germline, CDR1 SNHLY and CDR2 FYNNEI. V dropped 6 bases and J dropped 5; count of bases not matched to a gene: 11. There are 15 residues in the CDR3. CDR3 bases: TGTGCCAGCAGCCGCCCGCCAGGGGGCAGGGAGACCCAGTACTTC. It encodes CASSRPPGGRETQYF.

This clone was counted between two and nine times. V gene TRBV5-1 combines with J gene TRBJ2-5, with D unclear. V was pared by 0 bases and J by 0 bases, with 6 bases between. Per germline, CDR1 SGHRS and CDR2 YFSETQ. The CDR3 covers 14 residues. The CDR3 is CASSLVADQETQYF. CDR3 nucleotide sequence: TGCGCCAGCAGCTTGGTGGCGGACCAAGAGACCCAGTACTTC.

The rearrangement joins TRBV7-9 to TRBJ2-1, with 9 bases that match TRBD2. Germline CDR1 is SEHNR and CDR2 is FQNEAQ (reference sequence). The CDR3 runs 16 residues. V dropped 3 bases and J dropped 6; count of bases not matched to a gene: 9. CDR3 DNA sequence: TGTGCCAGCAGCTTTCATGCGGGAGGGCCGGGCAATGAGCAGTTCTTC. This gives the protein CASSFHAGGPGNEQFF.

The chain links TRBV11-2 to TRBJ2-2, with TRBD2 as a possible D gene (5 bases). Germline CDR1 reads SGHAT; CDR2 reads FQNNGV. The germline V and J ends were trimmed by 6 bases and 4 bases, with 12 bases remaining between them. This CDR3 is built from 14 residues. DNA of the CDR3: TGTGCCAGCAGGATCCCGGGAACCACCGGGGAGCTGTTTTTT. Protein: CASRIPGTTGELFF.

This rearrangement joins TRBV18 to TRBJ1-1; TRBD1 aligns across 8 bases. The CDR3 runs to 16 residues. After removal of 3 bases from V and 5 bases from J, the junction contained 11 bases not matched to a gene. Germline assignment: CDR1 KGHSH and CDR2 LQKENI. The CDR3 sequence: CASSPIGQGGKTEAFF. The CDR3, as DNA: TGTGCCAGCTCACCGATTGGACAGGGAGGGAAGACTGAAGCTTTCTTT.

The chain recombines TRBV4-2 with TRBJ2-1, with a possible D match to TRBD2 (7 bases). Trimming left V 4 bases short and J 4 bases short, with 20 bases between. Per germline, CDR1 LGHNA and CDR2 YNFKEQ. The CDR3 runs 17 residues. The CDR3 DNA sequence: TGTGCCAGCAGCCCCCTAGAGTTAGGGGGGGGATACAATGAGCAGTTCTTC. Translation: CASSPLELGGGYNEQFF.

The V gene is TRBV21-1, the J gene TRBJ2-7; the table's D gene call, TRBD2, was not cross checked with the DNA. TRBV21-1 is marked as a pseudogene. The CDR3 totals 13 residues. The CDR3 sequence is CARSPGHGYEQYF. Written as DNA, the CDR3 is TGTGCCAGATCACCGGGTCATGGCTACGAGCAGTACTTC.

The chain joins TRBV7-6 to TRBJ2-7; TRBD1 matches 7 bases. Per the germline V gene, CDR1 is SGHVS and CDR2 is FNYEAQ. CDR3 length: 15 amino acids. J gave up 9 bases and V 5 bases, and 16 bases lay outside the gene matches. The CDR3 sequence: CASSPEPGQQRRQYF. The CDR3 DNA is TGTGCCAGCAGCCCCGAGCCGGGACAGCAAAGGCGGCAGTACTTC.

V is TRBV5-4 and J is TRBJ1-2; tentative D call: TRBD1 (6 bases). The CDR3 covers 15 residues. In germline, CDR1 is SGHNT, CDR2 YYREEE (reference sequence). Between the trimmed V and J ends, which lost 3 bases and 8 bases, there was a span of 20 bases. The chain's CDR3 is CASSWGRQPGQGYTF. The CDR3 region has the DNA TGTGCCAGCAGCTGGGGACGACAACCGGGACAAGGCTACACCTTC.

The chain uses TRBV2 and TRBJ2-5, with 9 positions matching TRBD2. With V trimmed by 5 bases and J by 5 bases, 6 bases remained unmatched. This CDR3 is built from 14 residues. From germline, CDR1 is SNHLY and CDR2 FYNNEI. The CDR3 nucleotides read TGTGCCAGCAGTTTCGGACTAGCGAGCGAGACCCAGTACTTC. It translates to CASSFGLASETQYF.

This clone has more than one count but fewer than ten. V usage is TRBV29-1 and J usage is TRBJ2-7; a possible D gene is TRBD2 (6 bases). This CDR3 spans 13 amino acids. Germline V gene lookup returns CDR1 SQVTM and CDR2 ANQGSEA. V was shortened by 8 bases and J by 3 bases, with 17 bases between the two germline ends. DNA for the CDR3: TGCAGCACTGGAGGGGAGAACGGCTACGAGCAGTACTTC. Amino acids: CSTGGENGYEQYF.

The chain links TRBV7-8 to TRBJ2-3; D ambiguous. Germline CDR1 is SGHVS and CDR2 is FQNEAQ. Trimming removed 3 bases from V and 2 bases from J, with 9 bases in between. CDR3 size: 14 residues. CDR3 sequence (DNA): TGTGCCAGCAGCTTCAAGAGTTACACAGATACGCAGTATTTT. It is translated as CASSFKSYTDTQYF.

The rearrangement uses TRBV14 and TRBJ2-7; weak D call: TRBD1 (5 bases). From germline, CDR1 is SGHDN and CDR2 FVKESK. V lost 1 base and J lost 3, with 13 bases in between. The CDR3 runs to 15 residues. CDR3 sequence reads: CASSQGGSPDYEQYF. The CDR3, as DNA: TGTGCCAGCAGCCAAGGGGGCAGCCCGGACTACGAGCAGTACTTC.

This chain connects TRBV6-5 to TRBJ1-5; TRBD1 matches 8 bases. Germline trimming cut 6 bases from V and 7 bases from J; bases unmatched to any gene: 8. The CDR3 runs to 14 residues. The V gene's germline CDR1 is MNHEY and CDR2 SVGAGI. The chain's CDR3 is CASRNTGGGQPQHF. As DNA, the CDR3 is TGTGCCAGCAGAAACACAGGGGGGGGCCAGCCCCAGCATTTT.

The gene calls are TRBV19 and TRBJ2-1, with TRBD2 matching over 7 bases. CDR3 size: 16 residues. The germline CDR1 and CDR2 sequences are LNHDA and SQIVND (reference sequence). V dropped 4 bases and J dropped 0; count of bases not matched to a gene: 6. The DNA for the CDR3 is TGTGCCAGTAGTACACAAGCGGGGAGCTCCTACAATGAGCAGTTCTTC. Translation: CASSTQAGSSYNEQFF.

The gene calls are TRBV4-1 and TRBJ2-6; 9 bases align to TRBD2. Per germline, CDR1 MGHRA and CDR2 YSYEKL. Trimming at V came to 2 bases and at J to 4 bases, leaving 6 bases not matched to a gene. The CDR3 sequence is 17 residues long. The CDR3: CASSQFPAGGGANVLTF. The CDR3 nucleotides are TGCGCCAGCAGCCAATTCCCGGCGGGAGGGGGGGCCAACGTCCTGACTTTC.